The sequence of this TCR beta chain was determined in a study of ipilimumab plus nivolumab after autologous stem cell transplantation. Study summary: The DLBCL group included primary refractory and relapsed cases.

Patients got ipilimumab 1 mg/kg beginning 14 to 28 days post-transplant. Through week 26, nivolumab 3 mg/kg IV was given weeks 1, 4, 7, 10, then biweekly. Study-level findings and limits: Authors suggest TCR repertoire, Treg phenotype and gut microbiota support further study.

The data were produced by immunoSEQ multiplex PCR, yet TCRdb's version contains in-frame clones alone and is incomplete. The sample comprises about 25,000 clones, approximately 86% of which are singletons, and around 5% rests with the top ten. As concerns this clone: Its cognate antigen is unknown.

Germline CDR1 and CDR2: SGHRS and YFSETQ. This CDR3 contains 17 residues. V was clipped by 0 bases and J by 7 bases; unmatched bases: 16. The TCR originated in a male donor with diffuse large B-cell lymphoma. Sequenced here: PBMCs, sampled in a trial of ipilimumab plus nivolumab as post-transplant consolidation. The chain couples TRBV5-1 to TRBJ2-7; 7 bases are a match to TRBD1. The CDR3 nucleotides read TGCGCCAGCAGCTTGGCCCGAGACAGGGCCCGTGGGGAGGAGCAGTACTTC. Translated, it gives CASSLARDRARGEEQYF.